A single sample gave rise to the 18 T cell receptor beta chains below, sequenced in a study of cytomegalovirus exposure and HLA in healthy donors. The PCR used 60 Vbeta and 13 Jbeta primers. Libraries were prepared by immunoSEQ multiplex PCR; TCRdb keeps only in-frame clonotypes and omits some of them. The data show about 78,000 clones, with 63% seen just once and approximately 5.8% held by the top ten. The sample consisted of PBMCs. Source of these receptors: a man younger than 45 in good health and CMV-seropositive.

The chain uses TRBV7-2 and TRBJ2-7; TRBD2 aligns across 11 bases. Germline values: CDR1 SGHTA, CDR2 FQGNSA. Trimming took 2 bases from V and 4 from J; bases not matched to a gene: 4. The CDR3 length is 15 residues. As DNA, the CDR3 is TGTGCCAGCAGCTTATTGCCTAGCGGGAGGTACGAGCAGTACTTC. This codes for CASSLLPSGRYEQYF. The full variable domain, its missing parts supplied by reference TRBV7-2 and TRBJ2-7, is GAGVSQSPSNKVTEKGKDVELRCDPISGHTALYWYRQSLGQGLEFLIYFQGNSAPDKSGLPSDRFSAERTGGSVSTLTIQRTQQEDSAVYLCASSLLPSGRYEQYFGPGTRLTVT.

This clone has a handful of counts. The rearrangement uses TRBV11-2 and TRBJ1-2; possible D gene TRBD1, 5 bases. Trimming stripped 1 base from V and 4 bases from J, with 10 bases between. This CDR3 has 14 residues. Germline lookup yields CDR1 SGHAT and CDR2 FQNNGV. CDR3 nucleotides: TGTGCCAGCAGCTTAGGGCGGGGGACCTATGGCTACACCTTC. It translates to CASSLGRGTYGYTF.

There are a few counts of this clone. This chain connects TRBV5-6 to TRBJ1-3; D is ambiguous. The germline CDR1 and CDR2 sequences are SGHDT and YYEEEE. This CDR3 has 14 residues. Trimming took off 1 base at V and 3 bases at J, with 8 bases between the two ends. CDR3 bases: TGTGCCAGCAGCTTGCCGCCGGGTGGAAACACCATATATTTT. Residues: CASSLPPGGNTIYF. Complete variable domain (other parts from reference TRBV5-6 and TRBJ1-3): DAGVTQSPTHLIKTRGQQVTLRCSPKSGHDTVSWYQQALGQGPQFIFQYYEEEERQRGNFPDRFSGHQFPNYSSELNVNALLLGDSALYLCASSLPPGGNTIYFGEGSWLTVV.

The chain joins TRBV27 to TRBJ1-2; 7 bases map to TRBD1. J was trimmed by 4 bases and V by 5 bases; bases with no gene match: 7. The CDR3 has 14 residues. Germline CDR1 and CDR2: MNHEY and SMNVEV (reference sequence). This CDR3 is CASSPGTEGYGYTF. CDR3 nucleotide sequence: TGTGCCAGCAGTCCCGGGACAGAGGGCTATGGCTACACCTTC.

The V call is TRBV6-5, the J call TRBJ2-7; possible D gene TRBD2, 5 bases. This CDR3 is built from 14 residues. V was cut by 4 bases and J by 2 bases, with 12 bases left in between. Germline CDR1 is MNHEY and CDR2 is SVGAGI. The DNA of the CDR3 is TGTGCCAGCAGTTCTATGGACTTGCCCTACGAGCAGTACTTC. Its translation: CASSSMDLPYEQYF.

J is TRBJ1-5 and V is TRBV2; D gene unclear. This CDR3 spans 13 amino acids. Germline CDR1 and CDR2: SNHLY and FYNNEI. V lost 9 bases and J 2 bases, leaving 11 bases between the germline ends. This chain's CDR3 is CASRSEGNQPQHF. CDR3 DNA sequence: TGTGCCAGTCGGTCAGAGGGCAATCAGCCCCAGCATTTT.

This chain uses TRBV5-4 with TRBJ2-3; 7 bases are shared with TRBD2. Germline CDR1 SGHNT, CDR2 YYREEE (reference sequence). This CDR3 comprises 15 residues. V was pared by 0 bases and J by 3 bases, with 4 bases of the junction left unmatched. The CDR3 DNA is TGTGCCAGCAGCTTGGACAGCGGGATGACAGATACGCAGTATTTT. Translation: CASSLDSGMTDTQYF.

The chain employs TRBV27 and TRBJ2-7; possible D gene TRBD1, 6 bases. The CDR3 spans 14 residues. Trimming cost V 5 bases and J 3 bases, with 14 bases left between them. Germline CDR1 is MNHEY and CDR2 is SMNVEV (reference sequence). The CDR3 DNA reads TGTGCCAGCAGTCTCAAAGGGGGTCGCTACGAGCAGTACTTC. Translating gives CASSLKGGRYEQYF.

This chain connects TRBV7-2 to TRBJ1-6; 9 nucleotides match TRBD1. Per the germline V gene, CDR1 is SGHTA and CDR2 is FQGNSA. V was pared by 0 bases and J by 7 bases, with 4 bases of the junction left unmatched. This CDR3 region has 16 residues. CDR3 in DNA: TGTGCCAGCAGCTTAGCACCGGACAGGGGAAATTCACCCCTCCACTTT. This gives the protein CASSLAPDRGNSPLHF.

In DNA, the CDR3 is TGTGCCAGCAGCCGACTAGCGGACCAAGAGACCCAGTACTTC. Its protein is CASSRLADQETQYF. J is TRBJ2-5 and V is TRBV11-3, with 9 bases identical to TRBD2. Trimming cost V 5 bases and J 0 bases; bases outside gene matches: 1. The germline V gene has CDR1 SGHNT and CDR2 YENEEA. The CDR3 is 14 amino acids.

This clone was found a few times. This rearrangement joins TRBV5-1 to TRBJ1-2; TRBD1 matches at 12 bases. Germline CDR1 reads SGHRS; CDR2 reads YFSETQ. The CDR3 is 15 amino acids. V shed 5 bases, J shed 2 bases, and the junction held 4 bases outside the gene matches. The CDR3 region has the DNA TGCGCCAGCAGACCCGGGACAGGGGGCAACTATGGCTACACCTTC. Its protein is CASRPGTGGNYGYTF.

The V gene is TRBV11-2, the J gene TRBJ2-7; 11 bases are a match to TRBD2. Losses at the gene ends were 6 bases for V and 4 bases for J; bases not matched to a gene: 5. Germline V gives CDR1 SGHAT, CDR2 FQNNGV. This CDR3 has 14 residues. CDR3 in amino acids: CASRRLAGSYEQYF. CDR3 coding DNA: TGTGCCAGCAGACGACTAGCGGGATCATACGAGCAGTACTTC.

The J gene is TRBJ2-4, the V gene TRBV19; 9 bases map to TRBD1. Germline V gene data show CDR1 as LNHDA and CDR2 as SQIVND (reference sequence). CDR3 length equals 11 residues. Germline trimming cut 8 bases from V and 8 bases from J; bases unmatched to any gene: 1. DNA for the CDR3: TGTGCCAGTCGGACAGGGGACATTCAGTACTTC. This encodes CASRTGDIQYF.

The rearrangement uses TRBV28 and TRBJ2-7; 9 bases fit TRBD2. The CDR3 covers 15 residues. Germline-derived CDR1 and CDR2 are MDHEN and SYDVKM. The J segment lost 4 bases and the V segment lost 4 bases, leaving 8 bases of the junction unmatched. This CDR3 reads CASSWVAGAGYEQYF. CDR3 nucleotides: TGTGCCAGCAGTTGGGTAGCGGGAGCTGGGTACGAGCAGTACTTC. Combining the CDR3 with reference TRBV28 and TRBJ2-7 gives the whole variable domain DVKVTQSSRYLVKRTGEKVFLECVQDMDHENMFWYRQDPGLGLRLIYFSYDVKMKEKGDIPEGYSVSREKKERFSLILESASTNQTSMYLCASSWVAGAGYEQYFGPGTRLTVT.

The CDR3 loop is CASFRPNTEAFF. The CDR3, as DNA: TGTGCCAGCTTCAGGCCGAACACTGAAGCTTTCTTT. The rearrangement joins TRBV5-6 to TRBJ1-1, with D uncertain. The length of the CDR3 is 12 residues. Germline CDR1 is SGHDT and CDR2 is YYEEEE. V lost 7 bases, J lost 1 base, and 8 bases lay in between.

The chain combines TRBV7-2 with TRBJ1-5, with TRBD1 as a possible D gene (6 bases). The CDR3 covers 15 residues. Trimming left V 2 bases short and J 7 bases short, with 15 bases between. Germline V CDR1 and CDR2: SGHTA, FQGNSA. CDR3 region: CASSLLPGGGQPQHF. As DNA, the CDR3 is TGTGCCAGCAGCTTATTGCCGGGTGGGGGCCAGCCCCAGCATTTT.

The rearrangement uses TRBV6-5 and TRBJ2-7; TRBD2 matches 12 bases. The CDR3 consists of 14 residues. Per the germline V gene, CDR1 is MNHEY and CDR2 is SVGAGI. Trimming removed 6 bases from V and 3 bases from J; junction bases left unmatched: 3. Written as DNA, the CDR3 is TGTGCCAGCAGACTAGCGGGAGGCAACTACGAGCAGTACTTC. It is translated as CASRLAGGNYEQYF.

The chain combines TRBV27 with TRBJ2-1; 10 bases are a match to TRBD2. From germline, CDR1 is MNHEY and CDR2 SMNVEV (reference sequence). The J segment lost 4 bases and the V segment lost 2 bases, leaving 17 bases of the junction unmatched. The CDR3 is 20 residues long. The DNA of the CDR3 is TGTGCCAGCAGTTTAGGCCGCGCAGCGGGGGGGCCCATCGTATACAATGAGCAGTTCTTC. Its translation is CASSLGRAAGGPIVYNEQFF.